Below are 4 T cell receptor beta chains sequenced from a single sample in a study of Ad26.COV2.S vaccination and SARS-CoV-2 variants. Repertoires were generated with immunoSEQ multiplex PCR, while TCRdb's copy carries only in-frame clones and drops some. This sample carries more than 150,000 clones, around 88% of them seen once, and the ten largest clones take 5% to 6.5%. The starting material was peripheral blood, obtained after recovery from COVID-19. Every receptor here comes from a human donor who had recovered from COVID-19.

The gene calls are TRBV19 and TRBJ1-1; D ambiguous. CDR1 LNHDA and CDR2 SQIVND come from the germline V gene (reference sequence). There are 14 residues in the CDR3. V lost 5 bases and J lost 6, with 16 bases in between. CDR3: CASSLTGGVAEAFF. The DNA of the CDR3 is TGTGCCAGTAGTTTGACTGGTGGGGTCGCTGAAGCTTTCTTT.

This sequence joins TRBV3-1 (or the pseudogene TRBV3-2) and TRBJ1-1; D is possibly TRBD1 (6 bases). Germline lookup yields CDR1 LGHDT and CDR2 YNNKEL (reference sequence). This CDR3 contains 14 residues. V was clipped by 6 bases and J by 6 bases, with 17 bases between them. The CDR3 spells CASSFGGAGAEAFF. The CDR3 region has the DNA TGTGCCAGCAGTTTCGGGGGGGCTGGCGCTGAAGCTTTCTTT.

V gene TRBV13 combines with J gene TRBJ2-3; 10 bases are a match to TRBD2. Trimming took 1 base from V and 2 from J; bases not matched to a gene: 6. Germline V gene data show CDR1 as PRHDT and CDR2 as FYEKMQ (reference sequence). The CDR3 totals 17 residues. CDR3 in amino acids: CASSLVLAGADTDTQYF. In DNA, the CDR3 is TGTGCCAGCAGCTTAGTCCTAGCGGGGGCCGACACAGATACGCAGTATTTT.

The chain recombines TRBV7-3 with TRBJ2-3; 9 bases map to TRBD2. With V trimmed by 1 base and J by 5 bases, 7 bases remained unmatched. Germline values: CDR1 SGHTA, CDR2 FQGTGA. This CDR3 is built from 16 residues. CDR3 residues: CASSLNLAGRGDTQYF. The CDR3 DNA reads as TGTGCCAGCAGCTTAAATCTAGCGGGGCGGGGAGATACGCAGTATTTT.